The clone carrying this TCR beta chain was observed once. Germline V gene sequence: CDR1 SGHRS, CDR2 YFSETQ. V lost 4 bases and J lost 4; bases outside the gene matches: 6. The CDR3 runs 14 residues. Repertoires were generated with immunoSEQ multiplex PCR, while TCRdb's copy carries only in-frame clones and drops some. The sample gives 65,000 to 80,000 clones, more than 75% of which show up once; about 8.2% is in the top ten. The entry originates in a study of OX40 agonist ivuxolimab in advanced cancers. This material consisted of CD4+ or CD8+ T cells sorted from blood, taken in a trial of the OX40 agonist ivuxolimab. The receptor was isolated from an adult with an advanced solid tumor such as melanoma, head and neck, liver or kidney cancer. This chain uses TRBV5-1 with TRBJ2-5; 8 nucleotides agree with TRBD2. The CDR3 bases are TGCGCCAGCAGCCCCGGGACTAGAGGAGAGACCCAGTACTTC. Translated: CASSPGTRGETQYF.